This T cell receptor beta chain was documented in a study of T-cell reconstitution after alpha-beta-depleted transplantation in children. This clonotype was picked up a small number of times. Trimming took 1 base from V and 7 from J; bases not matched to a gene: 12. Germline-derived CDR1 and CDR2 are SGHTA and FQGNSA. The CDR3 has 16 residues. This sample's TCRbeta library carried unique molecular identifier barcodes. MiXCR was run by TCRdb on the PCR reads, yielding one entry per CDR3 protein. Among 490,000 or so distinct CDR3 sequences, roughly an eighth were seen once, and the ten largest hold about 6%.

Specimen: PBMCs from the stem cell graft donor, collected from the stem cell graft. This TCR was recovered from a human donor who donated a stem cell graft to a child with combined immunodeficiency. The chain is built from TRBV7-2 and TRBJ2-7; TRBD2 matches 8 bases. Written as DNA, the CDR3 is TGTGCCAGCAGCTTAGAAGGTGGCGGGAGGCTGGGGGAGCAGTACTTC. It yields the protein CASSLEGGGRLGEQYF.